The next 6 T cell receptor beta chains were all read from a single sample in a study of control samples from healthy donors and cancer patients. The assay was immunoSEQ multiplex PCR, and TCRdb's table has in-frame clones only and misses some. Of 70,000 or so clones in the sample, more than 80% were seen once. Input material: PBMCs. The receptors originated from a woman aged 45 to 65 with lung cancer.

The V and J genes are TRBV20-1 and TRBJ2-1; D uncertain. Trimming removed 7 bases from V and 5 bases from J, with 9 bases in between. Germline loops: CDR1 DFQATT, CDR2 SNEGSKA (reference sequence). The CDR3 spans 11 residues. This CDR3 reads CSVGGDNEQFF. CDR3 nucleotides: TGCAGTGTAGGTGGTGACAATGAGCAGTTCTTC.

The V gene is TRBV5-6, the J gene TRBJ1-2; 8 nucleotides line up with TRBD1. The V gene's germline CDR1 is SGHDT and CDR2 YYEEEE. CDR3 length equals 13 residues. The J segment lost 2 bases and the V segment lost 4 bases, leaving 1 base of the junction unmatched. The CDR3 here is CASSRDRNYGYTF. As DNA, the CDR3 is TGTGCCAGCAGCAGGGACAGGAACTATGGCTACACCTTC. Filled out from reference TRBV5-6 and TRBJ1-2, the complete variable domain reads DAGVTQSPTHLIKTRGQQVTLRCSPKSGHDTVSWYQQALGQGPQFIFQYYEEEERQRGNFPDRFSGHQFPNYSSELNVNALLLGDSALYLCASSRDRNYGYTFGSGTRLTVV.

The chain employs TRBV28 and TRBJ2-7; 7 bases line up with TRBD1. V lost 1 base, J lost 1 base, and 1 base stayed unmatched. The CDR3 consists of 14 residues. The germline V gene has CDR1 MDHEN and CDR2 SYDVKM. The CDR3, as DNA: TGTGCCAGCAGTTTATCGGACAGGTCCTACGAGCAGTACTTC. Amino acid sequence: CASSLSDRSYEQYF.

This clone showed up just once. The chain links TRBV9 to TRBJ1-6; D ambiguous. Germline-derived CDR1 and CDR2 are SGDLS and YYNGEE. V gave up 0 bases and J gave up 7 bases, with 5 bases separating them. The CDR3 consists of 13 residues. Written as DNA, the CDR3 is TGTGCCAGCAGCGTAGGTGGGAATTCACCCCTCCACTTT. It codes for CASSVGGNSPLHF. Using reference TRBV9 and TRBJ1-6 for the parts outside the CDR3, the full variable domain is DSGVTQTPKHLITATGQRVTLRCSPRSGDLSVYWYQQSLDQGLQFLIQYYNGEERAKGNILERFSAQQFPDLHSELNLSSLELGDSALYFCASSVGGNSPLHFGNGTRLTVT.

The CDR3: CASQKDRNNSPLHF. The DNA for the CDR3 is TGTGCCAGCCAAAAGGACAGGAATAATTCACCCCTCCACTTT. V gene TRBV19 combines with J gene TRBJ1-6, with 7 nucleotides matching TRBD1. CDR3 length: 14 residues. Germline CDR1 and CDR2: LNHDA and SQIVND (reference sequence). The V and J ends lost 9 bases and 5 bases, in that order; junction bases with no gene match: 7.

This clone was observed a single time. The chain combines TRBV5-5 with TRBJ2-5; D may be TRBD2 (5 bases). There are 13 residues in the CDR3. The germline V gene encodes CDR1 SGHKS and CDR2 YYEKEE (reference sequence). V dropped 2 bases and J dropped 5 bases, with 10 bases sitting between them. The CDR3 protein is CASSFGILETQYF. In DNA, the CDR3 is TGTGCCAGCAGCTTCGGGATATTGGAGACCCAGTACTTC.